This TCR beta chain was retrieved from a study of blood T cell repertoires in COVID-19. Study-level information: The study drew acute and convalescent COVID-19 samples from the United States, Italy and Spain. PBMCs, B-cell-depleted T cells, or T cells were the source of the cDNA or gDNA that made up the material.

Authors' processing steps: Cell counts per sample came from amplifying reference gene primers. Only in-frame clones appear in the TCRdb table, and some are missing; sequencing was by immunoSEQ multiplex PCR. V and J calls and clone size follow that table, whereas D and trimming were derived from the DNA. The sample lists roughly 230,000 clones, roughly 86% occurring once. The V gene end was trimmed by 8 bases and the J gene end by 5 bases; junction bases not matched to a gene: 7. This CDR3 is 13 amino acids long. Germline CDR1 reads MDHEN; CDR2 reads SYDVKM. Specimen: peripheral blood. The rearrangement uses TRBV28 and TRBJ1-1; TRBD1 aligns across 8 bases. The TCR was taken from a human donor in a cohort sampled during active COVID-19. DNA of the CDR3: TGTGCCAGCCAACCCGACAGGGGAACTGAAGCTTTCTTT. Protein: CASQPDRGTEAFF.